The 9 T cell receptor beta chains below all came from one sample that was sequenced in a study of CD8+ T cells in alopecia areata. Extracted RNA was reverse transcribed, and the resulting cDNA served as sequencing template. Some clones are missing from TCRdb's copy, which holds only in-frame ones; the method was immunoSEQ multiplex PCR. There are 250,000 or so clones in the sample, none observed a single time. Sorting relied on CD4, CD8alpha, NKG2D, NKG2ACE and other markers applied to pooled cutaneous lymph node cells. The specimen sequenced was CD4+ T cells sorted from a lymph node. These TCRs come from a C3H/HeJ mouse with alopecia areata. Strain MHC haplotype: H2-k.

Concerning this clone: Germline and genes here are mouse. The CDR3 goes on 4 residues after the read ends, and that part is filled in from the germline J gene. The rearrangement uses TRBV19 and TRBJ2-2; TRBD2 aligns across 14 bases. The CDR3 runs 18 residues. The V segment lost 4 bases and the J segment 3 bases; nucleotides outside the gene matches: 8. The germline gives CDR1 FNHDT, CDR2 SITEND (reference sequence). The CDR3 DNA, read in part, is TGTGCCAGCAGTGTCCGGGACTGGGGGGGCGCGGACACCGGG. It translates to CASSVRDWGGADTG. The whole CDR3 protein reads CASSVRDWGGADTGQLYF.

A few counts support this clone. Gene names refer to mouse genes. With the read ending 3 residues before the CDR3 end, the germline J gene is used to fill in that end. The sample carries other DNA sequences with the same CDR3. The chain has TRBV13-3 and TRBJ1-6; 9 bases fit TRBD1. TRBJ1-6 is known as an ORF, though its function is uncertain. The CDR3 has 15 amino acids. Germline CDR1 reads NNHDY; CDR2 reads SYVADS. After removal of 3 bases from V and 4 bases from J, the junction contained 2 bases not matched to a gene. The CDR3 reads CASSVGTGYNSPLYF. Partial CDR3 DNA: TGTGCCAGCAGTGTTGGGACAGGGTATAATTCGCCC.

With respect to this clone: Gene names are the mouse ones. The read falls 4 residues short of the CDR3 end, and the missing part is taken from the germline J gene. The chain couples TRBV13-2 to TRBJ2-5; 8 bases match TRBD2. Per germline, CDR1 NNHNN and CDR2 SYGAGS (reference sequence). V was clipped by 5 bases and J by 0 bases; unmatched bases: 2. This CDR3 contains 14 residues. The CDR3 sequence is CASGLGANQDTQYF. The DNA read from the CDR3 is TGTGCCAGCGGACTGGGGGCTAACCAAGAC.

About this clone: The germline and genes are mouse ones. Coverage ceases 4 residues before the CDR3 finishes, and the germline J gene fills in the end. The sample has other DNA sequences that encode this CDR3 too. The chain employs TRBV13-1 and TRBJ2-5; TRBD1 matches at 10 bases. The CDR3 runs to 15 residues. Germline V gives CDR1 NSHNY, CDR2 SYGAGN. With 3 bases clipped from V and 1 base from J, the junction kept 2 bases outside the gene matches. This CDR3 is CASSGTGGYQDTQYF. CDR3 DNA (partial): TGTGCCAGCAGTGGGACAGGGGGGTACCAAGAC.

This clone was detected only a few times. Genes and germline come from the mouse. The read halts 4 residues ahead of the CDR3 end, with the missing end drawn from the germline J gene. Other nucleotide sequences in the sample specify the same CDR3. The V gene is TRBV31, the J gene TRBJ1-2, with D perhaps matching TRBD1 (6 bases). This CDR3 is built from 14 residues. Germline V CDR1 and CDR2: GKSSPN, SITVG. V was cut by 1 base and J by 0 bases, with 9 bases left in between. This CDR3 reads CAWSPRGANSDYTF. CDR3 bases read: TGTGCCTGGAGTCCCAGGGGTGCAAACTCC. Based on the CDR3 plus reference TRBV31 and TRBJ1-2, the full variable domain is AQTIHQWPVAEIKAVGSPLSLGCTIKGKSSPNLYWYWQATGGTLQQLFYSITVGQVESVVQLNLSASRPKDDQFILSTEKLLLSHSGFYLCAWSPRGANSDYTFGSGTRLLVI.

A few counts support this clone. Gene labels here are mouse ones. The DNA ends 4 residues before the CDR3 does, and the rest of the CDR3 is filled in from the germline J gene. The rearrangement links TRBV19 to TRBJ2-7; no firm D call. Between the trimmed V and J ends, which lost 2 bases and 0 bases, there was a span of 12 bases. CDR1 is FNHDT and CDR2 is SITEND in the germline V gene (reference sequence). There are 15 residues in the CDR3. The CDR3 loop is CASSIPAQSSYEQYF. CDR3 bases read: TGTGCCAGCAGTATCCCCGCACAAAGCTCCTAT.

As to this clone: Here the gene names and germline are mouse. The CDR3 end lies 4 residues beyond the end of the read and is filled in from the germline J gene. The same CDR3 is also encoded by other DNA sequences in this sample. The chain employs TRBV19 and TRBJ2-1, with TRBD2 matching over 7 bases. V lost 2 bases to trimming and J lost 3 bases; unmatched junction nucleotides: 2. This CDR3 comprises 14 residues. Germline CDR1 reads FNHDT; CDR2 reads SITEND (reference sequence). CDR3 bases read: TGTGCCAGCAGTATTCGGGGGGGCTATGCT. It encodes CASSIRGGYA. The whole CDR3 sequence is CASSIRGGYAEQFF.

In this sample, this clone turned up a few times. Gene names denote mouse genes. The CDR3 extends 4 residues past the end of the read, so its final part is completed from the germline J gene. This specimen includes other DNA sequences encoding the same CDR3. The V gene is TRBV13-2, the J gene TRBJ2-7, with 12 positions matching TRBD2. CDR1 is NNHNN and CDR2 is SYGAGS in the germline V gene (reference sequence). The CDR3 is 15 amino acids. Partial CDR3 DNA: TGTGCCAGCGGTGGAGACTGGGGGGGCGCTTAT. This translates into CASGGDWGGAY. The full CDR3 reads CASGGDWGGAYEQYF.

A remark on this clone: The gene names given are mouse names. The sequence runs out 3 residues before the end of the CDR3; the remainder is reconstructed from the germline J gene. This chain links TRBV13-1 with TRBJ1-6; 7 positions match TRBD1. TRBJ1-6 is filed as an ORF, its function uncertain. With V trimmed by 9 bases and J by 0 bases, 0 bases remained unmatched. Germline V lookup: CDR1 NSHNY, CDR2 SYGAGN. This CDR3 is built from 13 residues. CDR3 sequence: CATGGSYNSPLYF. CDR3 DNA, as far as it was read: TGTGCCACAGGGGGTTCCTATAATTCGCCC.